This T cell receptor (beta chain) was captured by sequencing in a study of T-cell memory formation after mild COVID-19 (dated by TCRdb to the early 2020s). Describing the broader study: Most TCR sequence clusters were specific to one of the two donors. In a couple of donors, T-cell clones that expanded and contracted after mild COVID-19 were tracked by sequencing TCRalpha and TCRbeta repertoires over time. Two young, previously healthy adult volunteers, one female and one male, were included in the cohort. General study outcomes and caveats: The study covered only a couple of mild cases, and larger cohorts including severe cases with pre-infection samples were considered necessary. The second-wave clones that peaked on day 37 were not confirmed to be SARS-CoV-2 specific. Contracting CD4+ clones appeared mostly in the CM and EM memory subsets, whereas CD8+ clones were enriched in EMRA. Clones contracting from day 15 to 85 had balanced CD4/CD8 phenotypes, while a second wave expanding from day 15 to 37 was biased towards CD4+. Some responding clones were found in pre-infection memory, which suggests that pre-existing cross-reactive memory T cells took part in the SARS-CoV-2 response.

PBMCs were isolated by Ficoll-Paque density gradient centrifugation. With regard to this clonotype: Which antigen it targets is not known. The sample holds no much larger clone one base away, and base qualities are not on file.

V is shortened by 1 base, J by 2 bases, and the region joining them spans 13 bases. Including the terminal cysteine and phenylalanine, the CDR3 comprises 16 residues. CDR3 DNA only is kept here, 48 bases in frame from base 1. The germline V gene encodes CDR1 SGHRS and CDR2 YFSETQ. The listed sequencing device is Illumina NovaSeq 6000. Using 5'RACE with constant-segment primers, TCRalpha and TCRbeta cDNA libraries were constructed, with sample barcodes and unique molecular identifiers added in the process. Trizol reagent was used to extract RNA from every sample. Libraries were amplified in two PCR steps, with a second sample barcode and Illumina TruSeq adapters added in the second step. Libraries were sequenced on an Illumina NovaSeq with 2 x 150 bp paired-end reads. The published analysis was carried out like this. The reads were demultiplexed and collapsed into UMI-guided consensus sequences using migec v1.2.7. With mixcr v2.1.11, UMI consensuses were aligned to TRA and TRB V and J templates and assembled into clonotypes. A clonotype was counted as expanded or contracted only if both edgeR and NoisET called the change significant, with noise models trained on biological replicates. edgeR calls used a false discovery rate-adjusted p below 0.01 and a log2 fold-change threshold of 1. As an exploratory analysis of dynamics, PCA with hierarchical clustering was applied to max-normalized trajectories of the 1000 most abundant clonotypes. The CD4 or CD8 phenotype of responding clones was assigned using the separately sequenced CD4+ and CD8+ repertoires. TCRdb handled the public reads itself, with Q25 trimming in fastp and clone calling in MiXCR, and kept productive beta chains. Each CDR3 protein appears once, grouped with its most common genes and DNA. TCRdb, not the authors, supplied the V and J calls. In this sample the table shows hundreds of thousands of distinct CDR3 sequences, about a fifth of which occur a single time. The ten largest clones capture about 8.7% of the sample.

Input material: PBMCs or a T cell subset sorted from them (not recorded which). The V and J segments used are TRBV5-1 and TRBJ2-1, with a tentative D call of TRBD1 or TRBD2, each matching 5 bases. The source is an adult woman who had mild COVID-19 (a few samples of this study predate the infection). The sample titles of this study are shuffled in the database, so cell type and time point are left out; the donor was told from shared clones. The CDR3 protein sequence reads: CASSLPGTGTYNEQFF. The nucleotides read TGCGCCAGCAGCTTGCCTGGGACGGGGACCTACAATGAGCAGTTCTTC.